The rows below give T cell receptor beta chains drawn from one sample of a study of T cells in Graves' hyperthyroidism and ophthalmopathy. Using its own MiXCR run on the multiplex PCR reads, TCRdb lists one record per CDR3 protein. The repertoire holds more than 600,000 distinct CDR3 sequences, with approximately 16% as singletons. The sample taken for sequencing was blood. These receptors all stem from a man younger than 30 with Graves' hyperthyroidism. The CDR3 runs from the conserved cysteine through the conserved F or W. D genes are given only for firm matches. Expanded clones are given a class, and other clones once, few, many or no size at all.

TRBV12-3/TRBV12-4	many	TRBJ2-7	-	TGTGCCAGCAGCGGACGGGCACCGGACGAGCAGTACTTC	CASSGRAPDEQYF
TRBV3-1	-	TRBJ2-7	-	TGTGCCAGCAGCCAAGATCGGTGGACCTACGAGCAGTACTTC	CASSQDRWTYEQYF
TRBV3-1	many	TRBJ2-5	-	TGTGCCAGCAGCCAAGATCTTCGGGGGGCCCGAGAGACCCAGTACTTC	CASSQDLRGARETQYF
TRBV27	-	TRBJ2-7	-	TGTGCCAGCAGTTCCGAGGGGATGAGCTACGAGCAGTACTTC	CASSSEGMSYEQYF
TRBV28	-	TRBJ1-1	-	TGTGCCAGCAGTCCTAGTATCTTAATGAACACTGAAGCTTTCTTT	CASSPSILMNTEAFF
TRBV5-8	few	TRBJ2-7	-	TGTGCCAGCAGCTTGGTGGGGGGGGCCTCTACCTACGAGCAGTACTTC	CASSLVGGASTYEQYF
TRBV12-3/TRBV12-4	few	TRBJ1-2	TRBD1	TGTGCCAGCAGTTTTAGCAGGGGGCGAGGCTATGGCTACACCTTC	CASSFSRGRGYGYTF
TRBV2	many	TRBJ2-1	-	TGTGCCAGCAGTTACGGACCCCGAGGTGAGCAGTTCTTC	CASSYGPRGEQFF
TRBV7-2	many	TRBJ2-7	-	TGTGCCAGCAGCCCATACCGACAGGCCTTCTACGAGCAGTACTTC	CASSPYRQAFYEQYF
TRBV2	-	TRBJ1-2	-	TGTGCCAGCAGTGGCCTACGGGGGACGGATGGCTACACCTTC	CASSGLRGTDGYTF
TRBV29-1	-	TRBJ1-4	TRBD1	TGCAGCGTTAACAGGGGGCTCGGTGAAAAACTGTTTTTT	CSVNRGLGEKLFF
TRBV14	-	TRBJ2-7	-	TGTGCCAGCAGCCCCCGTGGAAGCTTGAACGAGCAGTACTTC	CASSPRGSLNEQYF
TRBV9	-	TRBJ1-1	-	TGTGCCAGCAGCTCTCGGGACGGCACTGAAGCTTTCTTT	CASSSRDGTEAFF
TRBV7-9	few	TRBJ1-1	-	TGTGCCAGCAGCTTATTAGCGAACACTGAAGCTTTCTTT	CASSLLANTEAFF
TRBV20-1	-	TRBJ2-1	TRBD2	TGCAGTGCTAGAGGAGAAGAGGCAACTAGCGGGGGAAACAATGAGCAGTTCTTC	CSARGEEATSGGNNEQFF
TRBV28	many	TRBJ1-1	TRBD1	TGTGCCAGCAGTCTGTCGGACAGGGGCACTGAAGCTTTCTTT	CASSLSDRGTEAFF
TRBV20-1	-	TRBJ2-2	-	TGCAGTGCTAGTGAGCTAGCGAGAAACACCGGGGAGCTGTTTTTT	CSASELARNTGELFF
TRBV24-1	-	TRBJ2-2	TRBD2	TGTGCCACCAGTGATTATGGACTAGCGAATAACACCGGGGAGCTGTTTTTT	CATSDYGLANNTGELFF
TRBV10-3	many	TRBJ2-7	TRBD1	TGTGCCATCAGTGAGCGGGACAGATACGAGCAGTACTTC	CAISERDRYEQYF
TRBV6-1	-	TRBJ2-6	-	TGTGCCACCCACCCCAACACTGGGGCCAACGTCCTGACTTTC	CATHPNTGANVLTF
TRBV6-2/TRBV6-3	-	TRBJ2-1	TRBD2	TGTGCCAGCAGTTACTCCCGACTAGCGGGCTCCTACAATGAGCAGTTCTTC	CASSYSRLAGSYNEQFF
TRBV28	many	TRBJ2-1	-	TGTGCCAGCAGCTTAGACCCAGTCGGCAATGAGCAGTTCTTC	CASSLDPVGNEQFF
TRBV13	-	TRBJ2-7	-	TGTGCCAGCAGCTTAAAAGGAGTCAGTGGCGACGAGCAGTACTTC	CASSLKGVSGDEQYF
TRBV19	once	TRBJ2-7	TRBD2	TGTGCCAGTAGTATTTCGGCGGTGGGACTATTCTACGAGCAGTACTTC	CASSISAVGLFYEQYF
TRBV6-1	many	TRBJ2-5	-	TGTGCCAGCAACAATGCAAGGTCAGAGACCCAGTACTTC	CASNNARSETQYF
TRBV20-1	-	TRBJ2-5	-	TGCAGTGCTAGTCCCCATCCCCGGGAGACCCAGTACTTC	CSASPHPRETQYF
TRBV2	-	TRBJ1-2	-	TGTGCCAGCAGTGACGGTACCTATGGCTACACCTTC	CASSDGTYGYTF
TRBV12-5	few	TRBJ2-1	TRBD2	TGTGCTAGTGGTTTGGTAGTTGGGGGGGTTGGGGTTGAGCAGTTCTTC	CASGLVVGGVGVEQFF
TRBV28	many	TRBJ2-1	-	TGTGCCAGCAGACCTGGCCAGAGCTCCTACAATGAGCAGTTCTTC	CASRPGQSSYNEQFF
TRBV5-1	-	TRBJ2-7	-	TGCGCCAGCAGCTTGGGGCGGTTTGTCTACGAGGAGCAGTACTTC	CASSLGRFVYEEQYF
TRBV20-1	-	TRBJ2-4	TRBD1	TGCAGTGCTAGACCTAGACGCAGGGGGCGAGATACCAAAAACATGCAGTACTTC	CSARPRRRGRDTKNMQYF
TRBV11-1	many	TRBJ2-7	TRBD2	TGTGCCAGCAGCCGCGGCGATAGCGGGACTTACGAGCAGTACTTC	CASSRGDSGTYEQYF
TRBV28	many	TRBJ1-1	TRBD1	TGTGCCAGCAGTAATGGACAGGGGACTGAAGCTTTCTTT	CASSNGQGTEAFF
TRBV3-1	-	TRBJ2-1	-	TGTGCCAGCAGCCCTCAGAGACAGGCTTACAATGAGCAGTTCTTC	CASSPQRQAYNEQFF
TRBV11-2	-	TRBJ1-3	-	TGTGCCAGCAGCTTAGCGGCACCGGGATCGGCTGGAAACACCATATATTTT	CASSLAAPGSAGNTIYF
TRBV7-2	many	TRBJ1-5	-	TGTGCCAGCAGAGGTAGTGCCTCGGGGCCCCAGCATTTT	CASRGSASGPQHF
TRBV28	many	TRBJ1-5	-	TGTGCCAGCAGTTTAGGGGGGGGAGGTCAGCCCCAGCATTTT	CASSLGGGGQPQHF
TRBV28	few	TRBJ2-7	TRBD2	TGTGCCAGCAGTGGTGGGGATGGACTAGCTTCCTACGAGCAGTACTTC	CASSGGDGLASYEQYF